The sequence of this TCR beta chain was determined in a study of regulatory T cells in long-lasting Graves disease. For the study at large: Over 5 years of antithyroid drugs with positive TSH receptor antibodies was taken to mean persistent Graves' disease.

This CDR3 region has 16 residues. The ends lost 5 bases at V and 5 bases at J; junction bases unmatched: 14. Germline CDR1 and CDR2: SEHNR and FQNEAQ (reference sequence). Sample time point: persistent/refractory GD, antithyroid drugs over 5 years with positive TRAb. After RNA was extracted from PBMCs, the TCR library was made from it. Tubes containing EDTA received 8.5 to 9 milliliters of drawn peripheral blood. In building TCR beta libraries, iRepertoire HTBI primers were used together with Arm-PCR of CDR3 regions. MiXCR, applied by TCRdb to the multiplex PCR reads, yields one record per CDR3 protein. The data show hundreds of thousands of distinct CDR3 sequences, with 20% seen just once and just under 30% held by the top ten. This clonotype was seen at least ten times.

The chain has TRBV7-9 and TRBJ2-5, with TRBD1 matching over 7 bases. The specimen comprised peripheral blood mononuclear cells (PBMCs), sampled when the disease was refractory, from a patient treated with antithyroid drugs. The origin of this receptor is a female donor with Graves disease. As DNA, the CDR3 is TGTGCCAGCAGCGCAGCCGCCGGGACAGAGAGGGAGACCCAGTACTTC. This gives the protein CASSAAAGTERETQYF.